The clone carrying this T cell receptor beta chain qualifies as medium-sized (0.01 to 0.1%). Genomic DNA was employed as the template in profiling TCR beta VDJ and CDR3. MiXCR was run by TCRdb on the reads, yielding one entry per CDR3 protein. The top ten hold around a quarter of the sample, which has 35,000 to 50,000 distinct CDR3 sequences, approximately 71% seen once. These data belong to a study of CD8+CD57+ T cells in acquired aplastic anemia. Trimming left V 3 bases short and J 7 bases short, with 7 bases between. Germline V gives CDR1 LNHDA, CDR2 SQIVND (reference sequence). CDR3 length: 12 residues.

V gene TRBV19 combines with J gene TRBJ1-5; the D is unclear. Sequenced sample: sorted CD4+, CD8+, or CD8+CD57+ T cells (not recorded which) from PBMCs. The receptor's source is a human donor in good health, serving as a control. The CDR3 nucleotides are TGTGCCAGTAGTATCCCCCAACAGCCCCAGCATTTT. Its translation is CASSIPQQPQHF.